The entry below describes one T cell receptor (beta chain). The antigen is not known. Germline CDR1 and CDR2: MNHEY and SMNVEV (reference sequence). Deletions cut 6 bases from V and 3 bases from J, with 15 bases between. This CDR3 has 14 amino acids. The record originates from a study of cytotoxic CD8 clonotypes in ibrutinib-treated CLL. Overall study: Productive templates per sample averaged roughly 260,000; productive rearrangements, 80,000 to 95,000.

Produced via immunoSEQ multiplex PCR; TCRdb's table is partial and in-frame only. Altogether about 200,000 clones are present, 65% to 80% being singletons, with the ten largest covering roughly 5.8%. Study-wide points: Baseline-level clonality went beyond age-matched healthy donors and moved in step with circulating CD8+ T-cell counts.

The chain employs TRBV27 and TRBJ2-7; D is possibly TRBD1 or TRBD2 (7 bases each). This material consisted of PBMCs, taken after 12 months of ibrutinib treatment. The receptor was isolated from a human donor with chronic lymphocytic leukemia. In nucleotides, the CDR3 is TGTGCCAGCAGCTGGGCAGGGGGGGTCTACGAGCAGTACTTC. It yields the protein CASSWAGGVYEQYF.